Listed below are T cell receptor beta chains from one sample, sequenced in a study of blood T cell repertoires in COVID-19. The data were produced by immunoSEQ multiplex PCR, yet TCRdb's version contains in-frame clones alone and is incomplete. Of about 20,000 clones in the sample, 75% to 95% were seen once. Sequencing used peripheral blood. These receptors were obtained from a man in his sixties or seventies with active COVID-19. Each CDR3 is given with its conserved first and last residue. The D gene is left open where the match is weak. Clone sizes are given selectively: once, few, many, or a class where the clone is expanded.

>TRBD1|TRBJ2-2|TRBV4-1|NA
TGCGCCAGCAGCCATCTCCGGGACAGGGTGGGCACCGGGGAGCTGTTTTTT
CASSHLRDRVGTGELFF
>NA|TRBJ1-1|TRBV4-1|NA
TGCGCCAGCAGCCAATCCGTCGTCCGGGGAAACACTGAAGCTTTCTTT
CASSQSVVRGNTEAFF
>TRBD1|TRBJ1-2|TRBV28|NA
TGTGCCAGCAGTTTAGGGACAGCCTATGGCTACACCTTC
CASSLGTAYGYTF
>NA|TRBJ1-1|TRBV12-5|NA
TGTGCTAGTGGTTTCCGGACTAGGACGGCGAACACTGAAGCTTTCTTT
CASGFRTRTANTEAFF
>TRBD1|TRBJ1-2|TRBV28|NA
TGTGCCAGCAGTCAAACAGGGGGTGGGTATGGCTACACCTTC
CASSQTGGGYGYTF
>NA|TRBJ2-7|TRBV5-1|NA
TGCGCCAGCAGCCCCTCGGTAGATTACGAGCAGTACTTC
CASSPSVDYEQYF
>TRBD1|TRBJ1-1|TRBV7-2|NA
TGTGCCAGCAGCGTAGGACAGGGATTAGAAGCTTTCTTT
CASSVGQGLEAFF
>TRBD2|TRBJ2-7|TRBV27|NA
TGTGCCAGCAGTTTAAAGGTAGCGGGAGGCTACGAGCAGTACTTC
CASSLKVAGGYEQYF
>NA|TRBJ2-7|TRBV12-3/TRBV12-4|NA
TGTGCCAGCAGGAAGTTAGACGAGCAGTACTTC
CASRKLDEQYF
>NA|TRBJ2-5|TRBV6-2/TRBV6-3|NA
TGTGCCAGCAGCTCCGAGGATCAAGAGACCCAGTACTTC
CASSSEDQETQYF
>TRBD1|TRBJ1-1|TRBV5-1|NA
TGCGCCAGCAGCTTAACGACAGGGTACACTGAAGCTTTCTTT
CASSLTTGYTEAFF
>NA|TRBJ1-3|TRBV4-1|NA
TGCGCCAGCAGCCAAAGGTTCGGGATTGGCAGAAACACCATATATTTT
CASSQRFGIGRNTIYF
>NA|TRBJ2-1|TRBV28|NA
TGTGCCAGCAGTTCAAACAATGAGCAGTTCTTC
CASSSNNEQFF
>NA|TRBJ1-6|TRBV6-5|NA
TGTGCCAGCAGTTACTCGAGAGGGAGACTTAATTCACCCCTCCACTTT
CASSYSRGRLNSPLHF
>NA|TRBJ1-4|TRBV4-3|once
TGCGCCAGCAGCCAAGAATACTCCATCGCAACTAATGAAAAACTGTTTTTT
CASSQEYSIATNEKLFF
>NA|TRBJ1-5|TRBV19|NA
TGTGCCAGTAGTATGAAGGGGGGGTATAGCAATCAGCCCCAGCATTTT
CASSMKGGYSNQPQHF
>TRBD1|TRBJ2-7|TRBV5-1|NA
TGCGCCAGCAGCTTGGCCGGGACAGGGGACGGATACGAGCAGTACTTC
CASSLAGTGDGYEQYF
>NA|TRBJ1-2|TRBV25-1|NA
TGTGCCAGCAGTGGAGCAATTCTTAACTATGGCTACACCTTC
CASSGAILNYGYTF
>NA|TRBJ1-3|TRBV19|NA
TGTGCCAGTAGACTGAGCTCTGGAAACACCATATATTTT
CASRLSSGNTIYF
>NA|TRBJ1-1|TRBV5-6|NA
TGTGCCAGCAGCGCCCGCGCGCGGTACATGAACACTGAAGCTTTCTTT
CASSARARYMNTEAFF
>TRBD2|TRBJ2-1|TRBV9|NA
TGTGCCAGCAGCCCACGGGTGGCGGGAGCCAATGAGCAGTTCTTC
CASSPRVAGANEQFF
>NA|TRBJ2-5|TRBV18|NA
TGTGCCAGCTCACCCACCCCCACGCAGCGTTTCCAAGAGACCCAGTACTTC
CASSPTPTQRFQETQYF
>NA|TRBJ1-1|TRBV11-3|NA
TGTGCCAGCAGCCTAAGGGGCACTGAAGCTTTCTTT
CASSLRGTEAFF
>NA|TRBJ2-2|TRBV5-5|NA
TGTGCCAGCAGCTTGGCCCCGGGGAGCACCGGGGAGCTGTTTTTT
CASSLAPGSTGELFF
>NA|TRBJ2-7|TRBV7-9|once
TGTGCCAGCAGACCTGGGGCGGGGTACGAGCAGTACTTC
CASRPGAGYEQYF
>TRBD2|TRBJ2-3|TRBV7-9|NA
TGTGCCAGCAGCTTACTAGCGGGAGTGGCAGATACGCAGTATTTT
CASSLLAGVADTQYF
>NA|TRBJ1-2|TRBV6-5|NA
TGTGCCAGCAGAAGGGCACAGGATATTGGCTATGGCTACACCTTC
CASRRAQDIGYGYTF
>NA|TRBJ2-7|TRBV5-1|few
TGCGCCAGCAGCCCCTCAGTTTCCACCTACGAGCAGTACTTC
CASSPSVSTYEQYF
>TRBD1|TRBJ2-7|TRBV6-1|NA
TGTGCCAGCAGTGCTTCCCCCGGGACAGGGGCGCTCCACGAGCAGTACTTC
CASSASPGTGALHEQYF
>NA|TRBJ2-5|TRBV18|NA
TGTGCCAGCTCACCTCCGGGACAAAGTGAGACCCAGTACTTC
CASSPPGQSETQYF
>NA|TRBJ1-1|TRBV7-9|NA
TGTGCCAGCAACCCATCGCACACAGGGAAAGCTTTCTTT
CASNPSHTGKAFF
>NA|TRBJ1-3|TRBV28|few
TGTGCCAGCAGTTTGATCAGGGCTGGAAACACCATATATTTT
CASSLIRAGNTIYF
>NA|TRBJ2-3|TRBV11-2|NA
TGTGCCAGCAGTCCCGAGACAGGAGTGGCGCAGTATTTT
CASSPETGVAQYF
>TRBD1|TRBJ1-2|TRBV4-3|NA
TGCGCCAGCAGCCACTCCAGCGGGCAGGGGGCGTCGGGCTACACCTTC
CASSHSSGQGASGYTF
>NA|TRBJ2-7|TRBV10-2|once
TGCGCCAGCAGTGAATGGACAGAAGCCTACGAGCAGTACTTC
CASSEWTEAYEQYF
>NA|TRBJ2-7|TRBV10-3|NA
TGTGCCATCAGTCCACCCGGCCGGGGTAGGTACGAGCAGTACTTC
CAISPPGRGRYEQYF
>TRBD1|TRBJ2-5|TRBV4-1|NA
TGCGCCAGCAGCACGGACAGGGCGGTACAGACCCAGTACTTC
CASSTDRAVQTQYF
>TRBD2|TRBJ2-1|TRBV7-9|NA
TGTGCCAGCAGTAGGACTAGCGGGGGGGTAGATGAGCAGTTCTTC
CASSRTSGGVDEQFF
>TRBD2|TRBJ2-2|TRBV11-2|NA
TGTGCCAGCAGGCTAGCGGGGCGGCGGTCAGGCACCGGGGAGCTGTTTTTT
CASRLAGRRSGTGELFF
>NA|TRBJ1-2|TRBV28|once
TGTGCCAGCGCCGGCAGGGCCTATGGCTACACCTTC
CASAGRAYGYTF
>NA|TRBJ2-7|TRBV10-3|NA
TGTGCCATCAGAACCGCAGGATTCTACGAGCAGTACTTC
CAIRTAGFYEQYF
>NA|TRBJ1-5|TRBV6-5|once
TGTGCCAGCAGTTACTCAGGGGGAGATCAGCCCCAGCATTTT
CASSYSGGDQPQHF
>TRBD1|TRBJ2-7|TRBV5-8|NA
TGTGCCAGCAGCCCCTTGAGGCAGGGGGCCTACGAGCAGTACTTC
CASSPLRQGAYEQYF
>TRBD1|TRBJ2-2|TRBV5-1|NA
TGCGCCAGCAGCAGCCCCCGCTCGGGACAGGTTACCCCTGCTCGTGGCCGGGAGCTGTTTTTT
CASSSPRSGQVTPARGRELFF
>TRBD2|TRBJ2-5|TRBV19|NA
TGTGCCAGTAGTATAGTTAGCGGGGGAGGAGAGACCCAGTACTTC
CASSIVSGGGETQYF
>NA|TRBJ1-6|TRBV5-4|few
TGTGCCAGCAGCTTGGGACAGCTTTCACCCCTCCACTTT
CASSLGQLSPLHF
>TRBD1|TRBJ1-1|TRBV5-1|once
TGCGCCAGCAGCTTGGGTAGGGGGCAATCCACTGAAGCTTTCTTT
CASSLGRGQSTEAFF
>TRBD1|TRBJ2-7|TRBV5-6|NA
TGTGCCAGCAGCTTCTGGGACAGGCACTACGAGCAGTACTTC
CASSFWDRHYEQYF
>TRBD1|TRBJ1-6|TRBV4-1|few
TGCGCCAGCAGCCACCCGGGACAGGGGAATAATTCACCCCTCCACTTT
CASSHPGQGNNSPLHF
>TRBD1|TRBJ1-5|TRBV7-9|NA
TGTGCCAGCAGCTGGGGACAGAATAATCAGCCCCAGCATTTT
CASSWGQNNQPQHF
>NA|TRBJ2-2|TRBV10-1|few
TGCGCCAGCAGTGGCTACAGGGCCGGGGAGCTGTTTTTT
CASSGYRAGELFF
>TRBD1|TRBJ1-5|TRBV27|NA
TGTGCCAGCAGGGTGGGACAGGGGGCAAGCAATCAGCCCCAGCATTTT
CASRVGQGASNQPQHF
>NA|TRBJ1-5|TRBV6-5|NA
TGTGCCTCTAGCGGGGGGAGCAATCAGCCCCAGCATTTT
CASSGGSNQPQHF
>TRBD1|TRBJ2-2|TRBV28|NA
TGTGCCAGCAGTTTATTAGACAGGGGGGACACCGGGGAGCTGTTTTTT
CASSLLDRGDTGELFF
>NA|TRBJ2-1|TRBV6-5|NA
TGTGCCAGCAGTCTCGGGACTCTTGCCTACAATGAGCAGTTCTTC
CASSLGTLAYNEQFF
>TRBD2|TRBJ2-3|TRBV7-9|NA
TGTGCCAGCAGCTTAGGGGCCGGGGGGACAGATACGCAGTATTTT
CASSLGAGGTDTQYF
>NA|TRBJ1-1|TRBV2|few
TGTGCCAGCAACGAGGAATGGAACACTGAAGCTTTCTTT
CASNEEWNTEAFF
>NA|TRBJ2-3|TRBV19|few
TGTGCCAGTACCCCTGCGGGACAGCAGGCAGATACGCAGTATTTT
CASTPAGQQADTQYF
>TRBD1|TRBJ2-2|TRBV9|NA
TGTGCCAGCAGCGCCCGGACAGGGGGCGCGGGGGAGCTGTTTTTT
CASSARTGGAGELFF